This is a list of T cell receptor beta chains from one sample in a study of T cell changes during pregnancy in multiple sclerosis. Profiling relied on immunoSEQ multiplex PCR, and the TCRdb table lists in-frame clones only, not all of them. Altogether about 110,000 clones are present, approximately 90% being singletons, with the ten largest covering around 3.2%. Sequencing was performed on peripheral blood, taken after pregnancy. Receptor source: a female donor with multiple sclerosis, enrolled in a pregnancy study. CDR3s include the opening cysteine and the closing phenylalanine or tryptophan. The D gene is left open where the match is weak. Rows may omit the clone size; those that give it use once, few, many or a size class.

. . TRBJ2-1 TRBV13 CASSSSLVSEQFF TGTGCCAGCAGCTCTTCATTGGTTAGTGAGCAGTTCTTC
many . TRBJ1-2 TRBV14 CASSPQGWGYTF TGTGCCAGCAGCCCACAGGGTTGGGGCTACACCTTC
. . TRBJ1-2 TRBV6-1 CASSEGRALYGYTF TGTGCCAGCAGTGAGGGCAGGGCCCTCTATGGCTACACCTTC
. . TRBJ1-2 TRBV7-9 CASSLDLEGYTF TGTGCCAGCAGCTTAGACCTGGAGGGCTACACCTTC
. TRBD2 TRBJ2-3 TRBV5-1 CASTGLETDTQYF TGCGCCAGCACGGGACTAGAAACAGATACGCAGTATTTT
. TRBD2 TRBJ2-7 TRBV7-3 CASSLDGGAYEQYF TGTGCCAGCAGCTTAGACGGGGGGGCTTACGAGCAGTACTTC
. TRBD1 TRBJ2-3 TRBV6-4 CASSELAGGGTDTQYF TGTGCCAGCAGTGAGCTGGCAGGGGGAGGCACAGATACGCAGTATTTT
. . TRBJ2-7 TRBV15 CATSRRQAKESYEQYF TGTGCCACCAGCAGACGACAGGCCAAGGAGAGCTACGAGCAGTACTTC
. . TRBJ1-4 TRBV7-9 CASSSPFGEGTPELEKLFF TGTGCCAGCAGCTCTCCGTTCGGGGAGGGGACTCCGGAATTGGAAAAACTGTTTTTT
once . TRBJ1-5 TRBV6-1 CASTTAPYSNQPQHF TGTGCCAGCACGACAGCACCTTATAGCAATCAGCCCCAGCATTTT
. TRBD2 TRBJ2-1 TRBV5-1 CASSFLAGVRNEQFF TGCGCCAGCAGCTTCTTAGCGGGGGTTCGAAATGAGCAGTTCTTC
. TRBD1 TRBJ1-2 TRBV6-1 CASSEATGAIEGYTF TGTGCCAGCAGTGAAGCGACAGGGGCCATAGAGGGCTACACCTTC
. TRBD1 TRBJ2-3 TRBV10-3 CAISESDRGSDTQYF TGTGCCATCAGTGAGTCGGACAGGGGGTCGGATACGCAGTATTTT
. TRBD2 TRBJ2-1 TRBV18 CASSPPGLSRVEQFF TGTGCCAGCTCACCACCGGGACTATCCCGAGTTGAGCAGTTCTTC
. TRBD2 TRBJ2-3 TRBV11-3 CASSPGLAGGPLSDTQYF TGTGCCAGCAGCCCTGGACTAGCGGGGGGACCCTTATCAGATACGCAGTATTTT
. . TRBJ2-2 TRBV4-1 CASARDSLTGELFF TGCGCCAGCGCCAGGGACTCCCTCACCGGGGAGCTGTTTTTT
. TRBD1 TRBJ2-1 TRBV9 CASSPPTGGSANEQFF TGTGCCAGCAGCCCCCCCACAGGGGGCTCAGCCAATGAGCAGTTCTTC
. TRBD1 TRBJ2-7 TRBV27 CASRGQGEEYEQYF TGTGCCAGCAGAGGACAGGGTGAGGAGTACGAGCAGTACTTC
. TRBD2 TRBJ2-1 TRBV4-1 CASSQGPGEGAYNEQFF TGCGCCAGCAGCCAAGGCCCCGGGGAGGGCGCATACAATGAGCAGTTCTTC
. . TRBJ1-4 TRBV7-2 CASSLAEAGRLIF TGTGCCAGCAGCTTAGCGGAGGCAGGGAGGTTGATTTTT
. . TRBJ1-5 TRBV6-5 CASSSGIGQPQHF TGTGCCAGCAGTTCGGGGATAGGGCAGCCCCAGCATTTT
. . TRBJ1-5 TRBV4-1 CASSQDVGGGPQHF TGCGCCAGCAGCCAAGATGTAGGAGGAGGGCCCCAGCATTTT
few . TRBJ2-2 TRBV27 CASSPMRAGELFF TGTGCCAGCAGTCCCATGAGGGCCGGGGAGCTGTTTTTT
once TRBD2 TRBJ2-5 TRBV7-2 CASSSSERGAQETQYF TGTGCCAGCAGCTCCTCGGAGCGGGGGGCCCAAGAGACCCAGTACTTC
once . TRBJ1-1 TRBV5-4 CASSSGTSEAFF TGTGCCAGCAGCTCCGGGACTTCTGAAGCTTTCTTT
. . TRBJ2-2 TRBV5-1 CASSPSAANTGELFF TGCGCCAGCAGCCCCTCTGCGGCGAACACCGGGGAGCTGTTTTTT
. . TRBJ1-2 TRBV6-5 CASSARGNLDGYTF TGTGCCAGCAGCGCCCGGGGGAACCTAGATGGCTACACCTTC